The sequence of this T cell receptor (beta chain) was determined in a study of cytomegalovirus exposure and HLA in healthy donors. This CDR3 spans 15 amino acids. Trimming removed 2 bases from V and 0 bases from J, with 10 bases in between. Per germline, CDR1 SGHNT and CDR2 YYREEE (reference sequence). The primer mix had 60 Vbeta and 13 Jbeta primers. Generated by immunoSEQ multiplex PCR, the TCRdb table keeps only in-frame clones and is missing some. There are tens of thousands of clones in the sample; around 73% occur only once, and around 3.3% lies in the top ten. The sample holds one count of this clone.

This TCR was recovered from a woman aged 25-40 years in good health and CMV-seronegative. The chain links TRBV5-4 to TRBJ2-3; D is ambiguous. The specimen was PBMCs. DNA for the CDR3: TGTGCCAGCAGCTTTGACATCCAGAGCACAGATACGCAGTATTTT. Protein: CASSFDIQSTDTQYF.